Shown below are 30 T cell receptor beta chains from a single sample sequenced in a study of long-term antiretroviral therapy in people with HIV. The immunoSEQ assay was v3.0, run at survey level. The repertoire was sequenced with immunoSEQ multiplex PCR; TCRdb's copy has only in-frame clones and lacks some. The sample records about 22,000 clones, approximately 90% being singletons. The sample here was unsorted PBMCs, taken 1.8 years before starting antiretroviral therapy. These receptors were taken from a woman in her twenties or thirties with HIV.

The CDR3 is CASSYEPWGGYGYTF. In DNA form, the CDR3 reads TGCGCCAGCAGCTACGAACCGTGGGGAGGCTATGGCTACACCTTC. The rearrangement uses TRBV5-1 and TRBJ1-2; D uncertain. Germline-derived CDR1 and CDR2 are SGHRS and YFSETQ. The CDR3 has 15 residues. Between the trimmed V and J ends, which lost 3 bases and 4 bases, there was a span of 16 bases.

The chain links TRBV5-5 to TRBJ2-7; D call uncertain. V was clipped by 2 bases and J by 1 base, with 10 bases between them. Germline lookup yields CDR1 SGHKS and CDR2 YYEKEE (reference sequence). The CDR3 is made up of 14 amino acids. The CDR3 is CASSLTDRSYEQYV. The CDR3 region has the DNA TGTGCCAGCAGCTTAACGGACCGGTCCTACGAGCAGTACGTC.

This chain joins TRBV6-5 and TRBJ1-5, with TRBD1 matching over 10 bases. Germline CDR1 is MNHEY and CDR2 is SVGAGI. V lost 8 bases to trimming and J lost 6 bases; unmatched junction nucleotides: 10. This CDR3 is 15 amino acids long. The CDR3 DNA sequence: TGTGCCAGCGGCAGTGCGGGACAGGGGTTTCAGCCCCAGCATTTT. It yields the protein CASGSAGQGFQPQHF.

The V gene is TRBV6-4, the J gene TRBJ2-2; TRBD2 matches 15 bases. The V gene's germline CDR1 is MRHNA and CDR2 SNTAGT. This CDR3 region has 18 residues. V shed 7 bases, J shed 5 bases, and the junction held 11 bases outside the gene matches. CDR3 sequence: CASKLGLAGGRLTGELFF. The DNA for the CDR3 is TGTGCCAGCAAGCTTGGACTAGCGGGGGGGCGGTTGACCGGGGAGCTGTTTTTT.

The sample holds a few counts of this clone. In DNA, the CDR3 is TGCGCCAGCAGAAAGGGACCGTCCTTCTACGAGCAGTACGTC. It codes for CASRKGPSFYEQYV. The chain carries TRBV10-2 and TRBJ2-7; tentatively, D is TRBD1 or TRBD2 (5 bases each). The ends were cut back, 6 bases at V and 3 bases at J, with 15 bases in the middle. CDR1 WSHSY and CDR2 SAAADI come from the germline V gene. The CDR3 sequence is 14 residues long.

The chain carries TRBV6-4 and TRBJ1-1; D is uncertain. V was trimmed by 5 bases and J by 2 bases, leaving 18 bases between them. Germline loops: CDR1 MRHNA, CDR2 SNTAGT. This CDR3 region has 16 residues. The CDR3 loop is CASSLQFRTVNTEAFF. CDR3 DNA: TGTGCCAGCAGTCTTCAATTCCGGACGGTAAACACTGAAGCTTTCTTT.

The chain is built from TRBV19 and TRBJ2-5, with 8 bases lining up with TRBD1. With 8 bases clipped from V and 5 bases from J, the junction kept 4 bases outside the gene matches. CDR1 and CDR2 (germline): LNHDA, SQIVND (reference sequence). This CDR3 contains 12 residues. CDR3 coding DNA: TGTGCCAGTGGACAGGGTGGGGAGACCCAGTACTTC. Translating it yields CASGQGGETQYF.

The V call is TRBV6-1, the J call TRBJ1-3; tentatively, D is TRBD1 (6 bases). The germline V gene has CDR1 MNHNS and CDR2 SASEGT. The CDR3 extends over 19 amino acids. The V end lost 2 bases, the J end lost 0 bases, and 20 bases lay between the germline ends. CDR3 in DNA: TGTGCCAGCAGTGAAAGGGGGACGGGGTTTATGTCCTCTGGAAACACCATATATTTT. Translation gives CASSERGTGFMSSGNTIYF.

V and J are TRBV15 and TRBJ1-2; the D gene is possibly TRBD1 (5 bases). Germline CDR1 reads LNHNV; CDR2 reads YYDKDF (reference sequence). V lost 5 bases and J lost 8, with 12 bases in between. This CDR3 spans 12 amino acids. CDR3 in DNA: TGTGCCACCAGCGGGGCCTTTGGGGGCTACACCTTC. It encodes CATSGAFGGYTF.

This sequence joins TRBV6-6 and TRBJ2-3; TRBD2 matches 7 bases. There are 15 residues in the CDR3. V gave up 5 bases and J gave up 0 bases; unmatched junction bases: 5. In germline, CDR1 is MNHNY, CDR2 SVGAGI (reference sequence). CDR3 amino acids: CASSPGGGSTDTQYF. The DNA for the CDR3 is TGTGCCAGCAGTCCTGGGGGGGGTAGCACAGATACGCAGTATTTT.

The chain is built from TRBV9 and TRBJ1-2; 10 positions match TRBD1. The CDR3 is made up of 14 amino acids. The trim removed 0 bases at V and 14 bases at J, leaving 10 bases unmatched. The V gene's germline CDR1 is SGDLS and CDR2 YYNGEE. CDR3 sequence reads: CASSVVSTGGLTTF. DNA for the CDR3: TGTGCCAGCAGCGTAGTGTCGACAGGGGGCTTGACGACCTTC.

Only a few counts were recorded for this clone. This chain joins TRBV2 and TRBJ2-7, with D possibly being TRBD2 (5 bases). The CDR3 has 14 residues. Looked up from germline, CDR1 is SNHLY and CDR2 is FYNNEI. The V end lost 3 bases, the J end lost 0 bases, and 9 bases lay between the germline ends. CDR3 sequence reads: CASSDSRGSYEQYF. CDR3 coding DNA: TGTGCCAGCAGTGACTCCCGGGGCTCCTACGAGCAGTACTTC.

V gene TRBV2 combines with J gene TRBJ1-1; D is unresolved. Germline CDR1 is SNHLY and CDR2 is FYNNEI. This CDR3 contains 10 residues. With 10 bases removed from V and 4 bases from J, the gap between germline ends came to 7 bases. CDR3 in DNA: TGTGCCACCCGAGGCACTGAAGCTTTCTTT. Its protein product is CATRGTEAFF.

In this sample, this clone turned up a few times. The gene calls are TRBV19 and TRBJ1-6; no reliable D call. Germline CDR1 and CDR2: LNHDA and SQIVND (reference sequence). Trimming stripped 3 bases from V and 14 bases from J, with 17 bases between. There are 14 residues in the CDR3. CDR3 residues: CASSIGGRVSALHF. Written as DNA, the CDR3 is TGTGCCAGTAGTATCGGCGGGCGGGTATCGGCCCTCCACTTT.

The chain combines TRBV28 with TRBJ2-7; D not resolved. V was cut by 3 bases and J by 3 bases, with 12 bases left in between. Germline values: CDR1 MDHEN, CDR2 SYDVKM. The CDR3 is made up of 14 amino acids. CDR3 in amino acids: CASSLGRTHYEQYF. In DNA, the CDR3 is TGTGCCAGCAGTTTGGGTAGGACCCACTACGAGCAGTACTTC.

CDR3 in DNA: TGTGCCAGCAGCGTTTTAGGTCAGCCCCAGCATTTT. This sequence encodes CASSVLGQPQHF. J is TRBJ1-5 and V is TRBV6-5, with D hard to call. The germline gives CDR1 MNHEY, CDR2 SVGAGI. The CDR3 is 12 residues long. V gave up 6 bases and J gave up 6 bases, with 9 bases separating them.

CDR3 amino acids: CASSLNHGDEQFF. CDR3 nucleotide sequence: TGTGCCAGCAGCCTAAATCACGGCGATGAGCAGTTCTTC. This chain connects TRBV7-6 to TRBJ2-1; the D is unclear. The V end was cut by 5 bases, the J end by 8 bases, with 13 bases between. Per germline, CDR1 SGHVS and CDR2 FNYEAQ. The CDR3 sequence is 13 residues long.

This sequence joins TRBV27 and TRBJ1-2, with TRBD1 matching over 7 bases. The CDR3 is made up of 14 amino acids. Trimming took 5 bases from V and 7 from J; bases not matched to a gene: 10. In germline, CDR1 is MNHEY, CDR2 SMNVEV (reference sequence). The CDR3 DNA reads TGTGCCAGCAGTCAACAGACAGGGTTCGGTGGCTACACCTTC. This gives the protein CASSQQTGFGGYTF.

This chain joins TRBV10-3 and TRBJ1-5; D unresolved. Trimming removed 3 bases at V and 4 bases at J, with 16 bases between. This CDR3 is 16 amino acids long. Germline lookup yields CDR1 ENHRY and CDR2 SYGVKD. CDR3 sequence reads: CAISEAREFGNQPQHF. The CDR3 DNA reads TGTGCCATCAGTGAAGCGAGGGAATTTGGGAATCAGCCCCAGCATTTT.

The CDR3 nucleotides are TGTGCCAGCAGGGGGAGGGAGCAGAACACTGAAGCTTTCTTT. Amino acid sequence: CASRGREQNTEAFF. This chain links TRBV25-1 with TRBJ1-1; D remains ambiguous. The CDR3 runs 14 residues. V gave up 6 bases and J gave up 1 base, with 12 bases separating them. In germline, CDR1 is MGHDK, CDR2 SYGVNS.

This clone occurred once. The same CDR3 also results from other DNA sequences found in this sample. This chain uses TRBV9 with TRBJ2-2; a possible D gene is TRBD1 (5 bases). V gave up 2 bases and J gave up 5 bases, with 7 bases separating them. Germline-derived CDR1 and CDR2 are SGDLS and YYNGEE. This CDR3 is 13 amino acids long. In DNA form, the CDR3 reads TGTGCCAGCAGCGTCCAGGGAACCGGGGAGCTGTTTTTT. Its protein product is CASSVQGTGELFF.

V is TRBV11-1 and J is TRBJ2-7; D not certain. CDR1 and CDR2 from the germline V gene are SGHAT and FQDESV (reference sequence). The CDR3 runs 13 residues. The V and J ends lost 1 base and 0 bases respectively, with 4 bases between them. CDR3 sequence: CASSLGSSYEQYF. In DNA, the CDR3 is TGTGCCAGCAGCTTAGGTAGCTCCTACGAGCAGTACTTC.

The chain carries TRBV14 and TRBJ2-2; D gene unclear. Trimming took off 2 bases at V and 8 bases at J, with 15 bases between the two ends. This CDR3 spans 15 amino acids. The germline CDR1 and CDR2 sequences are SGHDN and FVKESK. Written as DNA, the CDR3 is TGTGCCAGCAGCCAAATGCTGGGGTCGTCGGGGGAGCTGTTTTTT. This gives the protein CASSQMLGSSGELFF.

The rearrangement links TRBV19 to TRBJ2-2; D assignment may be TRBD1 or TRBD2 (6 bases each). Germline assignment: CDR1 LNHDA and CDR2 SQIVND (reference sequence). The length of the CDR3 is 14 residues. V was shortened by 3 bases and J by 4 bases, with 9 bases between the two germline ends. CDR3 in DNA: TGTGCCAGTAGTATTCGGGGGCCCACCGGGGAGCTGTTTTTT. As protein: CASSIRGPTGELFF.

The genes are TRBV5-4 and TRBJ1-1; 9 nucleotides agree with TRBD1. From germline, CDR1 is SGHNT and CDR2 YYREEE (reference sequence). The CDR3 contains 14 residues. Trimming at V came to 4 bases and at J to 5 bases, leaving 6 bases not matched to a gene. The CDR3 protein is CASSPGGTGTEAFF. Written as DNA, the CDR3 is TGTGCCAGCAGCCCCGGGGGGACAGGGACTGAAGCTTTCTTT. Full variable domain (missing parts from reference TRBV5-4 and TRBJ1-1): ETGVTQSPTHLIKTRGQQVTLRCSSQSGHNTVSWYQQALGQGPQFIFQYYREEENGRGNFPPRFSGLQFPNYSSELNVNALELDDSALYLCASSPGGTGTEAFFGQGTRLTVV.

The chain links TRBV11-3 to TRBJ2-2; 8 bases align to TRBD2. This CDR3 region has 16 residues. Germline V gene data show CDR1 as SGHNT and CDR2 as YENEEA. Unmatched junction bases numbered 10, after V lost 5 bases and J lost 5 bases. The CDR3 protein is CASSPKSGGRTGELFF. For the CDR3, the DNA is TGTGCCAGCAGCCCAAAATCGGGGGGGCGAACCGGGGAGCTGTTTTTT.

This clone was seen just once. The V call is TRBV11-3, the J call TRBJ2-7; D perhaps matches TRBD2 (6 bases). Germline CDR1 and CDR2: SGHNT and YENEEA. CDR3 size: 17 residues. V was shortened by 0 bases and J by 3 bases, with 18 bases between the two germline ends. The CDR3 coding sequence is TGTGCCAGCAGCTTAGATCGACTCGGGGACGGGAGCTACGAGCAGTACTTC. This gives the protein CASSLDRLGDGSYEQYF.

The gene calls are TRBV4-2 and TRBJ1-4; D might be TRBD1 (6 bases). The germline V and J ends were trimmed by 1 base and 8 bases, with 11 bases remaining between them. This CDR3 comprises 14 residues. Germline CDR1 and CDR2: LGHNA and YNFKEQ. CDR3 DNA sequence: TGTGCCAGCAGCCAAGTGGGGGCGGGGGAAAAACTGTTTTTT. Its protein is CASSQVGAGEKLFF.

The chain joins TRBV6-5 to TRBJ1-1, with no clear D. The CDR3 sequence is 13 residues long. The germline V gene encodes CDR1 MNHEY and CDR2 SVGAGI. Trimming stripped 2 bases from V and 4 bases from J, with 8 bases between. The CDR3 protein is CASSYVPGTEAFF. CDR3 DNA: TGTGCCAGCAGTTACGTGCCGGGCACTGAAGCTTTCTTT.

CDR3 sequence: CASFGGGVLDTQYF. The CDR3 bases are TGTGCCAGCTTTGGCGGGGGGGTATTAGATACGCAGTATTTT. The gene calls are TRBV27 and TRBJ2-3; TRBD2 matches 9 bases. V gave up 8 bases and J gave up 5 bases; unmatched junction bases: 8. CDR3 length equals 14 residues. Germline V gene lookup returns CDR1 MNHEY and CDR2 SMNVEV (reference sequence).